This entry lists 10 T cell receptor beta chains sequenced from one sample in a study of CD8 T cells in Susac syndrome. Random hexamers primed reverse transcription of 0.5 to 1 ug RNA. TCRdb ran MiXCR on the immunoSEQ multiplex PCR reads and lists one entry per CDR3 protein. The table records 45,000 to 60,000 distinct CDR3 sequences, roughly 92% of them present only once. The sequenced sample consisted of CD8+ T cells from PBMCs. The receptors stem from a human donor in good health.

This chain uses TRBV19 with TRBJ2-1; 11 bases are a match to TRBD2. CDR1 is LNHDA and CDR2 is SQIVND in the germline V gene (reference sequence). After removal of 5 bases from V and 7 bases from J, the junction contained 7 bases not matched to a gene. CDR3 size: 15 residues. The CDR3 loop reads CASSPLAGGGNEQFF. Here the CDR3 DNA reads TGTGCCAGTAGTCCTCTAGCGGGAGGAGGTAATGAGCAGTTCTTC.

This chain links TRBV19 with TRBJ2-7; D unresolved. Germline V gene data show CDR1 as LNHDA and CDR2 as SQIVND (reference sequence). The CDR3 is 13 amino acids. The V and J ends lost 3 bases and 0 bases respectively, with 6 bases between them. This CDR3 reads CASSITVSYEQYF. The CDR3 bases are TGTGCCAGTAGTATCACAGTCTCCTACGAGCAGTACTTC.

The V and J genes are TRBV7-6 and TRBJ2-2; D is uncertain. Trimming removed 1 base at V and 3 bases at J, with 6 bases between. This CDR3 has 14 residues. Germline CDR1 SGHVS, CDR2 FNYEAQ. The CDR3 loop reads CASSLGDYTGELFF. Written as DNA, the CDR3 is TGTGCCAGCAGCTTAGGAGACTACACCGGGGAGCTGTTTTTT.

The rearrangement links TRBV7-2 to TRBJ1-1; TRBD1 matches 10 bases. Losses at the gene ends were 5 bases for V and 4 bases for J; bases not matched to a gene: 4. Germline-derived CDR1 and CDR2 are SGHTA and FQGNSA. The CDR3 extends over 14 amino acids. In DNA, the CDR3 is TGTGCCAGCAGCGGACAGGGGGGGAGCACTGAAGCTTTCTTT. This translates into CASSGQGGSTEAFF. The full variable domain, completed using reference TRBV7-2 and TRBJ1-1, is GAGVSQSPSNKVTEKGKDVELRCDPISGHTALYWYRQSLGQGLEFLIYFQGNSAPDKSGLPSDRFSAERTGGSVSTLTIQRTQQEDSAVYLCASSGQGGSTEAFFGQGTRLTVV.

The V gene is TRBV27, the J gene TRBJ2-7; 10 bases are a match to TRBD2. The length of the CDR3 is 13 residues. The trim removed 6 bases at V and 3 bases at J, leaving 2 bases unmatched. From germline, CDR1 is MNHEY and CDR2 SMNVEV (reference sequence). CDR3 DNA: TGTGCCAGCAGAGTAGCGGGAGGCTACGAGCAGTACTTC. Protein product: CASRVAGGYEQYF.

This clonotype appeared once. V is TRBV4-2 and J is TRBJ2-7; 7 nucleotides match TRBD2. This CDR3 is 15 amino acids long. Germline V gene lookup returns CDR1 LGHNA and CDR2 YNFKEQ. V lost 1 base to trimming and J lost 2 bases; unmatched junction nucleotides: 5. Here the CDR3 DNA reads TGTGCCAGCAGCCAAGCTCGGGAGGCTACCTACGAGCAGTACTTC. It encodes CASSQAREATYEQYF.

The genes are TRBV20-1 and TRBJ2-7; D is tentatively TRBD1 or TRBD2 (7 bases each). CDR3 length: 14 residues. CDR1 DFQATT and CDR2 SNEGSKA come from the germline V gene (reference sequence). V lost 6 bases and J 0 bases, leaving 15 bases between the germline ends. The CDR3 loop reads CSAPDREGSYEQYF. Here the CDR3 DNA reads TGCAGTGCGCCCGACAGGGAGGGCTCCTACGAGCAGTACTTC.

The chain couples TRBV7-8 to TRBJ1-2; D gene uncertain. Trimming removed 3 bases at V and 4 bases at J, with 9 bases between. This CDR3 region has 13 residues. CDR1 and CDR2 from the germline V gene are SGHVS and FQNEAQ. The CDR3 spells CASSLDGLYGYTF. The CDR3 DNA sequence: TGTGCCAGCAGCTTGGACGGCCTCTATGGCTACACCTTC.

DNA for the CDR3: TGTGCCAGCAGTGGGGAGAGTGAGCAGTTCTTC. Translated, it gives CASSGESEQFF. This chain joins TRBV2 and TRBJ2-1; tentatively, D is TRBD2 (5 bases). The ends were cut back, 4 bases at V and 9 bases at J, with 7 bases in the middle. The CDR3 extends over 11 amino acids. CDR1 is SNHLY and CDR2 is FYNNEI in the germline V gene.

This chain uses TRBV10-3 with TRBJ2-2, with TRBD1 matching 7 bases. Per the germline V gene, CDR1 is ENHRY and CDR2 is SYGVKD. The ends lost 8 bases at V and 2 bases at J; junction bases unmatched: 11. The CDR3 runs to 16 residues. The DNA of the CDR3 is TGTGCCATCCTTATAATTGGGACAGCCAACACCGGGGAGCTGTTTTTT. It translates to CAILIIGTANTGELFF.